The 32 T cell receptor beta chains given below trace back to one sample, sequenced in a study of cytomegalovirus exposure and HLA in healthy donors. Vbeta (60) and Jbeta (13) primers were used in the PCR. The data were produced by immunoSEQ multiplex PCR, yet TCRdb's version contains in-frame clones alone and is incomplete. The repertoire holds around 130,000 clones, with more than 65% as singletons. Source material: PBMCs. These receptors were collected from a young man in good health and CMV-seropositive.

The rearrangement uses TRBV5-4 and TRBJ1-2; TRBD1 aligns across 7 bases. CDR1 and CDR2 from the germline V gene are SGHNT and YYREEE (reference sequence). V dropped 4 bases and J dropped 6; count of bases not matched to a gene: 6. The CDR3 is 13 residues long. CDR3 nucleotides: TGTGCCAGCAGCCCGACAGGGTCCGATGGCTACACCTTC. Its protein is CASSPTGSDGYTF.

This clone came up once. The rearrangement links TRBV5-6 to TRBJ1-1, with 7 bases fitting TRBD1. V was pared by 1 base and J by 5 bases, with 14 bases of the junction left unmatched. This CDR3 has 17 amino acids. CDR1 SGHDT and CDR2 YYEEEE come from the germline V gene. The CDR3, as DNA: TGTGCCAGCAGCTTGCCGAGGGACAGCAAAGTCTGGACTGAAGCTTTCTTT. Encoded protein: CASSLPRDSKVWTEAFF.

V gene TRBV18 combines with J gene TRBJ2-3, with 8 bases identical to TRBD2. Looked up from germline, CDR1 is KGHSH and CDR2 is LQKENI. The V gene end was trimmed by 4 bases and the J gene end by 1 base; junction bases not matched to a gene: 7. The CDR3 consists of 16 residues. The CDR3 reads CASSRPLAEGTDTQYF. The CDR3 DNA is TGTGCCAGCTCACGACCACTAGCGGAGGGCACAGATACGCAGTATTTT.

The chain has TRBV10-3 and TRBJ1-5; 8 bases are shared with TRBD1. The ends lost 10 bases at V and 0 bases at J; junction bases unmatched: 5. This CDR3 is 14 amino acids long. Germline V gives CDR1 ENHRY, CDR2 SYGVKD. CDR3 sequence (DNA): TGTGCCACCGAGACAGGGGATAGCAATCAGCCCCAGCATTTT. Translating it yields CATETGDSNQPQHF.

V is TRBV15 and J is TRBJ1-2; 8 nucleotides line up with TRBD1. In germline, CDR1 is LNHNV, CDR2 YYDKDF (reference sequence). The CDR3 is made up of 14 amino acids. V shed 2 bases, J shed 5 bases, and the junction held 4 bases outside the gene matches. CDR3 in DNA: TGTGCCACCAGCAGAACAGACAGGGGTTATGGCTACACCTTC. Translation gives CATSRTDRGYGYTF.

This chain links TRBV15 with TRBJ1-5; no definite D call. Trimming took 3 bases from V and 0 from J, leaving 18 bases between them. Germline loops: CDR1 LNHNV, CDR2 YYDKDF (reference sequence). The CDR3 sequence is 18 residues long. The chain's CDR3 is CATSRAGGIHYSNQPQHF. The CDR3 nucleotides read TGTGCCACCAGCAGGGCCGGCGGAATACACTATAGCAATCAGCCCCAGCATTTT.

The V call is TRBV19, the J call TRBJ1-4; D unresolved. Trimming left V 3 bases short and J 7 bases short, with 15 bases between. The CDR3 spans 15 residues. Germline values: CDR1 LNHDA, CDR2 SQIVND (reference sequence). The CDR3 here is CASSIGGTVPEKLFF. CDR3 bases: TGTGCCAGTAGTATTGGAGGTACAGTTCCTGAAAAACTGTTTTTT.

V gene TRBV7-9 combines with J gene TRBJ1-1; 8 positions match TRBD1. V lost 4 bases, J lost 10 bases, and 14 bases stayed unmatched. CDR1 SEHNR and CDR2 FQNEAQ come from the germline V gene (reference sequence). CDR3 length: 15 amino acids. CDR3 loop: CASSSSLTGDRGAFF. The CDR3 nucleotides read TGTGCCAGCAGCTCGTCCCTAACCGGAGACAGGGGAGCTTTCTTT.

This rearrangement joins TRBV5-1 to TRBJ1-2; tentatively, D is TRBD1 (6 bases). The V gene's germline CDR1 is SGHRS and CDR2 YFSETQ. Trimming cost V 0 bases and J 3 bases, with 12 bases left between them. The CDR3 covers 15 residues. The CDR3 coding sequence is TGCGCCAGCAGCTTGGCGGGGCCAGGGGACTATGGCTACACCTTC. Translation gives CASSLAGPGDYGYTF.

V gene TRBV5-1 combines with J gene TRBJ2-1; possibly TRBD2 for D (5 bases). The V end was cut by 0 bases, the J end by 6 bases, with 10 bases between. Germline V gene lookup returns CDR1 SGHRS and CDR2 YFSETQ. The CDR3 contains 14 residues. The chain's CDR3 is CASSLVSGLNEQFF. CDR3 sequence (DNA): TGCGCCAGCAGCTTGGTTTCTGGACTCAATGAGCAGTTCTTC.

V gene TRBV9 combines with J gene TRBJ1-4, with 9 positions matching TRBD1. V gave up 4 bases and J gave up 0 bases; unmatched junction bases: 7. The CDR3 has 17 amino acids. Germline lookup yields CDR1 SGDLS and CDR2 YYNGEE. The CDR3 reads CASSSSGTGPTNEKLFF. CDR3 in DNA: TGTGCCAGCAGCTCATCCGGGACAGGGCCAACTAATGAAAAACTGTTTTTT.

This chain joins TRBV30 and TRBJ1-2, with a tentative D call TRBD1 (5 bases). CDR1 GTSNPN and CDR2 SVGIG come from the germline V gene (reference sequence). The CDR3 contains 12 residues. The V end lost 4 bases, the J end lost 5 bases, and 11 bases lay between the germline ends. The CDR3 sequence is CAWNTGRYGYTF. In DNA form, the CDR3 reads TGTGCCTGGAACACAGGTCGATATGGCTACACCTTC.

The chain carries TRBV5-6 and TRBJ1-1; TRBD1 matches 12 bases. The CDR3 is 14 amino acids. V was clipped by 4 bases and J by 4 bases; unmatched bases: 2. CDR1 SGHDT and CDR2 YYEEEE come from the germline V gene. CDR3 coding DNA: TGTGCCAGCAGCGTGGGACAGGGGGCCACTGAAGCTTTCTTT. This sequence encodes CASSVGQGATEAFF.

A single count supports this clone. CDR3 loop: CASSQREGRNEQFF. CDR3 coding DNA: TGTGCCAGCAGCCAGCGGGAGGGCCGGAATGAGCAGTTCTTC. The gene calls are TRBV9 and TRBJ2-1, with 10 bases lining up with TRBD2. Trimming took 4 bases from V and 7 from J; bases not matched to a gene: 5. The CDR3 totals 14 residues. CDR1 is SGDLS and CDR2 is YYNGEE in the germline V gene. Drawing the rest from reference TRBV9 and TRBJ2-1, the complete variable domain is DSGVTQTPKHLITATGQRVTLRCSPRSGDLSVYWYQQSLDQGLQFLIQYYNGEERAKGNILERFSAQQFPDLHSELNLSSLELGDSALYFCASSQREGRNEQFFGPGTRLTVL.

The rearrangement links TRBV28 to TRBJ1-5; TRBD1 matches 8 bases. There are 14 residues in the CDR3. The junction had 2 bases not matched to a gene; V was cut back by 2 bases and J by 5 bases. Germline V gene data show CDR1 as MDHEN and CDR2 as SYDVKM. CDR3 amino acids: CASSLQGAYQPQHF. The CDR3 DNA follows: TGTGCCAGCAGTTTACAGGGGGCTTATCAGCCCCAGCATTTT.

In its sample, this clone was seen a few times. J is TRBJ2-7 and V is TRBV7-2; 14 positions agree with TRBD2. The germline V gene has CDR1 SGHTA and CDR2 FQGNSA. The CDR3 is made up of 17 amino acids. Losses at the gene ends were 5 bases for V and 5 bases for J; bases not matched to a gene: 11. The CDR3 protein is CASSAFGLAGGLHEQYF. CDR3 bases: TGTGCCAGCAGCGCCTTCGGACTAGCGGGGGGACTCCACGAGCAGTACTTC.

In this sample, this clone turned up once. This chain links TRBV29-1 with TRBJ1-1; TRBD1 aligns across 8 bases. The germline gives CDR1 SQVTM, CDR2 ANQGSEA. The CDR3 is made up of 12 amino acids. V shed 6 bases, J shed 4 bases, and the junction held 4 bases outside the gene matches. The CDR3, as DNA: TGCAGCGTGGCCACAGGGGGCACTGAAGCTTTCTTT. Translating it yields CSVATGGTEAFF.

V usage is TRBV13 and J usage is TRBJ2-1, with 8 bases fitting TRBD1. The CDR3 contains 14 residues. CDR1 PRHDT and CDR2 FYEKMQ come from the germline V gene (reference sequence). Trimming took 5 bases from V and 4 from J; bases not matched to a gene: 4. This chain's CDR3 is CASSLRQGYNEQFF. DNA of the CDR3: TGTGCCAGCAGCCTCCGACAGGGGTACAATGAGCAGTTCTTC.

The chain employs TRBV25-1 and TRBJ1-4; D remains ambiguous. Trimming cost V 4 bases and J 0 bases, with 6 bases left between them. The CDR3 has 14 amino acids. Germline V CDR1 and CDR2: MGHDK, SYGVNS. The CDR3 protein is CASSVASTNEKLFF. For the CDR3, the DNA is TGTGCCAGCAGTGTAGCGTCAACTAATGAAAAACTGTTTTTT.

The CDR3 nucleotides are TGTGCCAGCAGTTCCTACGGCACGGGGAATTCACCCCTCCACTTT. Translating gives CASSSYGTGNSPLHF. The gene calls are TRBV25-1 and TRBJ1-6; D gene uncertain. This CDR3 has 15 residues. The germline V and J ends were trimmed by 5 bases and 7 bases, with 15 bases remaining between them. Germline loops: CDR1 MGHDK, CDR2 SYGVNS.

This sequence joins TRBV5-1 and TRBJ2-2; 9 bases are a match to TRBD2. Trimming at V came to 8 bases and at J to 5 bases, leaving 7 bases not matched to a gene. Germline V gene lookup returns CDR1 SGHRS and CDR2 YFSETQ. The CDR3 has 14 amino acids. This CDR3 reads CASASGEGTGELFF. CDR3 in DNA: TGCGCCAGTGCTAGCGGGGAAGGGACCGGGGAGCTGTTTTTT.

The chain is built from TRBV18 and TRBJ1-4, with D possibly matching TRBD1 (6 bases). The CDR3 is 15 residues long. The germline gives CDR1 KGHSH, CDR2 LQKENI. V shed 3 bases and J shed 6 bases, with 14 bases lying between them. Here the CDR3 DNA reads TGTGCCAGCTCACCCCGGGGGGCCGTTTATGAAAAACTGTTTTTT. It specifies CASSPRGAVYEKLFF.

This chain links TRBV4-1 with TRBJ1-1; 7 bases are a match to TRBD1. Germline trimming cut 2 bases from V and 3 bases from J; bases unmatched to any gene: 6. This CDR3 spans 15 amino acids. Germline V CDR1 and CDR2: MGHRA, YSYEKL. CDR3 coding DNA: TGCGCCAGCAGCCAACAGTACAGGGGCGACACTGAAGCTTTCTTT. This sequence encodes CASSQQYRGDTEAFF.

The CDR3 nucleotides read TGTGCCACCAGCAGAGGGTCGACGGGGTTCGAGCAGTACTTC. Translating it yields CATSRGSTGFEQYF. The chain has TRBV15 and TRBJ2-7; maybe TRBD2 (5 bases). The V and J ends lost 1 base and 6 bases respectively, with 13 bases between them. Germline V gives CDR1 LNHNV, CDR2 YYDKDF (reference sequence). The CDR3 contains 14 residues.

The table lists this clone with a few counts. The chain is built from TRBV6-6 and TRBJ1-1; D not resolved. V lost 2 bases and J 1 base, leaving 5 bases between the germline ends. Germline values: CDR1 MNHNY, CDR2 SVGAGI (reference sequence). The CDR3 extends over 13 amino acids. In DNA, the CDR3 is TGTGCCAGCAGTTACCCAGGGAACACTGAAGCTTTCTTT. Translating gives CASSYPGNTEAFF.

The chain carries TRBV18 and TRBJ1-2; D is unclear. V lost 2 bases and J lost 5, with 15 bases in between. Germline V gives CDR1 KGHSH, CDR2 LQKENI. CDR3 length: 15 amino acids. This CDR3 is CASSPEGGRRYGYTF. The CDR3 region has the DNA TGTGCCAGCTCACCAGAAGGAGGCAGAAGATATGGCTACACCTTC.

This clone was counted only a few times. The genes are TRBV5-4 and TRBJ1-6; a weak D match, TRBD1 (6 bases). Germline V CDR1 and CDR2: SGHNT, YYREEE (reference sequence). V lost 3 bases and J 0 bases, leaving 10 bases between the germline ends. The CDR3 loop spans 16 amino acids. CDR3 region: CASSSDSSSYNSPLHF. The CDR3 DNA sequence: TGTGCCAGCAGCTCGGACAGTAGCTCCTATAATTCACCCCTCCACTTT.

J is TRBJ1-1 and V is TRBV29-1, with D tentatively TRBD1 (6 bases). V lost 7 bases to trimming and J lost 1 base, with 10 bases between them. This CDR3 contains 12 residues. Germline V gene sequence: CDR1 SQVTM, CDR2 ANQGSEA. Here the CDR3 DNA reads TGCAGCGCCAGGACAGCGAACACTGAAGCTTTCTTT. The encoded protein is CSARTANTEAFF.

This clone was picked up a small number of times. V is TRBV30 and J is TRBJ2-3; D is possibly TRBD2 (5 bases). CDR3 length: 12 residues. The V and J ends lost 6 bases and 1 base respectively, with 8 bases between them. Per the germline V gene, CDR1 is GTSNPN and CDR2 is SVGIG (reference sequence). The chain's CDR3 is CACEEGTDTQYF. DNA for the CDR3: TGTGCCTGCGAGGAGGGCACAGATACGCAGTATTTT.

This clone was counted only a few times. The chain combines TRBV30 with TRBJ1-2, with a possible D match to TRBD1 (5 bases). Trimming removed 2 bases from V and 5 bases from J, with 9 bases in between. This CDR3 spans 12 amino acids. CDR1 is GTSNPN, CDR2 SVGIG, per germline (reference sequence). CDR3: CAWSPGTYGYTF. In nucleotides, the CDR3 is TGTGCCTGGAGTCCTGGGACTTATGGCTACACCTTC.

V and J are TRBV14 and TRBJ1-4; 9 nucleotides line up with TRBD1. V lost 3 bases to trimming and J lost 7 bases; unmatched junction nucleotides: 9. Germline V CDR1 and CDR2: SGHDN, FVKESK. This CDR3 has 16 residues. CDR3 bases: TGTGCCAGCAGCCAGGGGACAGGGCCGAGGGGTGAAAAACTGTTTTTT. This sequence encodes CASSQGTGPRGEKLFF.

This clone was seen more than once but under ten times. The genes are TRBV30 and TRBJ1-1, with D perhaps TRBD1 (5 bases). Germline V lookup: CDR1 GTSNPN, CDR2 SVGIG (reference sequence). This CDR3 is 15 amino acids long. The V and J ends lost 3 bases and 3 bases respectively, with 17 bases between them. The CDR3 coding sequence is TGTGCCTGGAGCGGGACCCGGGGGAGAGACACTGAAGCTTTCTTT. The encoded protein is CAWSGTRGRDTEAFF. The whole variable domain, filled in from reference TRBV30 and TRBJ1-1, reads SQTIHQWPATLVQPVGSPLSLECTVEGTSNPNLYWYRQAAGRGLQLLFYSVGIGQISSEVPQNLSASRPQDRQFILSSKKLLLSDSGFYLCAWSGTRGRDTEAFFGQGTRLTVV.